This record looks at one T cell receptor (beta chain) sequence and its context. Its target is not known. Libraries were prepared by immunoSEQ multiplex PCR; TCRdb keeps only in-frame clonotypes and omits some of them. The table has a few million clones, 80% to 95% seen once. The data stem from a study of shared clonotypes between healthy human individuals. Across the study: Per donor, CD8 memory used one plate, CD8 naive used two, CD4 memory used three and CD4 naive used three.

Study-level results: Investigators expected sequencing depth to affect clonotype sharing among donors.

All participating donors were Caucasian adults from Nashville, Tennessee. Naive CD4+ cells were CD45RA-selected; the remaining cells were memory. Germline values: CDR1 MNHNY, CDR2 SVGAGI (reference sequence). Deletions cut 3 bases from V and 5 bases from J, with 16 bases between. The CDR3 sequence is 16 residues long. The chain couples TRBV6-6 to TRBJ2-2, with D unresolved. This TCR derives from a young man in good health. Some clones in this sample may be carry-over from other donors' samples. The sample comprised naive CD4+ T cells from PBMCs. Subset denoted: CD45RA+ positively selected. The CDR3 DNA sequence: TGTGCCAGCAGTTATTTGGCAGGTCTTGCTACCGGGGAGCTGTTTTTT. Its translation: CASSYLAGLATGELFF.